Sequencing of this T cell receptor beta chain was carried out in a study of blood T cell repertoires in COVID-19. The data were produced by immunoSEQ multiplex PCR, yet TCRdb's version contains in-frame clones alone and is incomplete. The sample yields about 150,000 clones, 80% to 90% seen once. The CDR3 contains 16 residues. Per the germline V gene, CDR1 is SGHTA and CDR2 is FQGTGA. The trim removed 1 base at V and 4 bases at J, leaving 4 bases unmatched. The sequenced material came from peripheral blood. J is TRBJ2-1 and V is TRBV7-3; the match to TRBD1 covers 10 bases. The origin of this receptor is a human donor with acute or convalescent COVID-19. The donor label of this sample is uncertain. The CDR3 reads CASSLSPGQGYNEQFF. The CDR3 DNA is TGTGCCAGCAGCTTAAGCCCGGGACAGGGGTACAATGAGCAGTTCTTC.